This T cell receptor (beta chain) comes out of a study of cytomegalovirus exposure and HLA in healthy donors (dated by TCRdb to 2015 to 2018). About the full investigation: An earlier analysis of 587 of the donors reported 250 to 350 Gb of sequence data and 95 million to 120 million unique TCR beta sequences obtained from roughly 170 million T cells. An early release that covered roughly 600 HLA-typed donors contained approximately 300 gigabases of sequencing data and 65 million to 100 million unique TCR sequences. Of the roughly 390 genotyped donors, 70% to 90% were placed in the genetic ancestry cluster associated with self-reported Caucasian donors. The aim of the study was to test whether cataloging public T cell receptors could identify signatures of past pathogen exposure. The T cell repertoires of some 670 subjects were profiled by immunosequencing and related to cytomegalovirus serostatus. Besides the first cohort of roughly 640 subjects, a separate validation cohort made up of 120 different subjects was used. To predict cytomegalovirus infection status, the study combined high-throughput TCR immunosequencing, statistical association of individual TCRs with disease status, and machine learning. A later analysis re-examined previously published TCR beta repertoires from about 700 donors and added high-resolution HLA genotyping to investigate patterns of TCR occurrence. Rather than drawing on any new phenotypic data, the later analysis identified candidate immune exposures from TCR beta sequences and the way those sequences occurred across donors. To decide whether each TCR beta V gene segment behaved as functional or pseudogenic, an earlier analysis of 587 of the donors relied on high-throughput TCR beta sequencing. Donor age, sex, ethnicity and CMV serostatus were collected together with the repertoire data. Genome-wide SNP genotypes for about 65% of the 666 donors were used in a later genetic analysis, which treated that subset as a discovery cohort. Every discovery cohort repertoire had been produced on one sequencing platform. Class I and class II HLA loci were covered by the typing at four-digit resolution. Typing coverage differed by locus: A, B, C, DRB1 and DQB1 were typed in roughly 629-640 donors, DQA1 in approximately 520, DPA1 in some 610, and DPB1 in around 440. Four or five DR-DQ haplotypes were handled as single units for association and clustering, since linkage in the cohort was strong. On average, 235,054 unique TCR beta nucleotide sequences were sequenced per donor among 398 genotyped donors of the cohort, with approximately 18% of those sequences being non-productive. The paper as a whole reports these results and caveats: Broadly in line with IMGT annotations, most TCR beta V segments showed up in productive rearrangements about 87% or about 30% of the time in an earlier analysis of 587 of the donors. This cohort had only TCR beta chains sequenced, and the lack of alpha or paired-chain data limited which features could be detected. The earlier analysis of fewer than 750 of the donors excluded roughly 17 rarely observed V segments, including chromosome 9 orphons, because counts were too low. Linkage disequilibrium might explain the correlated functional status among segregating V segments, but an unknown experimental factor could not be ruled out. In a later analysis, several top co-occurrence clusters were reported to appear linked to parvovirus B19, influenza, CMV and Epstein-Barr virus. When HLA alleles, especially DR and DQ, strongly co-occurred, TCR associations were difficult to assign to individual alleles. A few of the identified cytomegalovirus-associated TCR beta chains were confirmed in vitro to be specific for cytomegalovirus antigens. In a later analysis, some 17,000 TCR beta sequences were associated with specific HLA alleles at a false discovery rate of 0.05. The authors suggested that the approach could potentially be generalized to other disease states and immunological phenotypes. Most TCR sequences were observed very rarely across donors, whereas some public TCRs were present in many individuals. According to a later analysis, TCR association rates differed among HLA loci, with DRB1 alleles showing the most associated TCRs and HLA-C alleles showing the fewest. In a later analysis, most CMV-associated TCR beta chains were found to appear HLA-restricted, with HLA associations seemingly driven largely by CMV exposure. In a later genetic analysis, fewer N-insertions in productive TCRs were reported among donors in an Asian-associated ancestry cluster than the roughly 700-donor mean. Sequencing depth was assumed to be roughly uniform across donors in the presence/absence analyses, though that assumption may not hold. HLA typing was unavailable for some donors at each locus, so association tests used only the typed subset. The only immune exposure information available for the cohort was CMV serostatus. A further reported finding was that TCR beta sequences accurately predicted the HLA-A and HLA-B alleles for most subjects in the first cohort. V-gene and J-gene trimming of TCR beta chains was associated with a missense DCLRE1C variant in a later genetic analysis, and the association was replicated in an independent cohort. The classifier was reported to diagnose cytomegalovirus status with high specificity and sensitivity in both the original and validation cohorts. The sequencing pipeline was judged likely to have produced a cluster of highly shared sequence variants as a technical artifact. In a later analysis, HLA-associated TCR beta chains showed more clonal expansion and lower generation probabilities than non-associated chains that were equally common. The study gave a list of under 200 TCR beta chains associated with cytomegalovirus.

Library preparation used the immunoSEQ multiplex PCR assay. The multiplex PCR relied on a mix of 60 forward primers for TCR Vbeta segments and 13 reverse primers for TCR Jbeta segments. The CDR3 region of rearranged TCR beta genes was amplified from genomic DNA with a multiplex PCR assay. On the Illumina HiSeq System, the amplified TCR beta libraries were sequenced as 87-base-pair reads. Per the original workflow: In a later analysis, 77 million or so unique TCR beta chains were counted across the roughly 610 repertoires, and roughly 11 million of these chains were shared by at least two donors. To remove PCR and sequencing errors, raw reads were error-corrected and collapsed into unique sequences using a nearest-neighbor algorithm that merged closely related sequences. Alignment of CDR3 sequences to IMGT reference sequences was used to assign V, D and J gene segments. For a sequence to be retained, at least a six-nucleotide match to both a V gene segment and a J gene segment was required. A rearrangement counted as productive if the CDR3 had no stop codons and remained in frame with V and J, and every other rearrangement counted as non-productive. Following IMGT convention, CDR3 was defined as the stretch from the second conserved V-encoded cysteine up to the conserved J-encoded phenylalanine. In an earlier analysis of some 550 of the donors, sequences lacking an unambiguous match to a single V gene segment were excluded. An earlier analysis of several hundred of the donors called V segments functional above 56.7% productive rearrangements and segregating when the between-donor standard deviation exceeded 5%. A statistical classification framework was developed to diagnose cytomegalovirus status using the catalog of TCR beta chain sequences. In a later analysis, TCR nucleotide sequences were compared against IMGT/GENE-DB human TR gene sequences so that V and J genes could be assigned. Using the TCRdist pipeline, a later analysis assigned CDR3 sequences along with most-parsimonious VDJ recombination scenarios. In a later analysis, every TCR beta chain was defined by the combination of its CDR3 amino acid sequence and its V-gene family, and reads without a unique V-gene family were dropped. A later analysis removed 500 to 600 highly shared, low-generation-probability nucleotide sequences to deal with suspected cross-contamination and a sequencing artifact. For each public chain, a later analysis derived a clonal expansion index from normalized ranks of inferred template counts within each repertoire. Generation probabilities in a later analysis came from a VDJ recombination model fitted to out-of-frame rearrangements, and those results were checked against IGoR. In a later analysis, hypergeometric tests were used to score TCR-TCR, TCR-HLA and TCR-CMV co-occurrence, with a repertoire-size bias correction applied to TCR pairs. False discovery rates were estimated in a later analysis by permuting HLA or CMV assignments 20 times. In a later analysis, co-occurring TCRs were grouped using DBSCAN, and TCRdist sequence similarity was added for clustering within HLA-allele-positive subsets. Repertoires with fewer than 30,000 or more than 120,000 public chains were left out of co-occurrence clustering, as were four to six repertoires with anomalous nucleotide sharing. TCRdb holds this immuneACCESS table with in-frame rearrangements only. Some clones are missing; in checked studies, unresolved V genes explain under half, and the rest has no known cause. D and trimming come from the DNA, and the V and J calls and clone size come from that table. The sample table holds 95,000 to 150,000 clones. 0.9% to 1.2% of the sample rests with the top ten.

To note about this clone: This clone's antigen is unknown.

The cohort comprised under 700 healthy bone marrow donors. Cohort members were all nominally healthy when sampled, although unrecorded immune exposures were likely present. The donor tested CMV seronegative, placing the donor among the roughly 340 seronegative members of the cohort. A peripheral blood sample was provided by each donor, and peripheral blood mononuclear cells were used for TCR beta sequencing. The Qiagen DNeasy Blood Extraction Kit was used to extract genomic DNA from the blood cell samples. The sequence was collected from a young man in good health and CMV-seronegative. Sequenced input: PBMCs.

The CDR3 region: CASNPDRFYEQYF. The DNA sequence is as follows: TGTGCCAGCAATCCGGACAGGTTCTACGAGCAGTACTTC. The sequence joins TRBV2 to TRBJ2-7, with 7 bases in between that match TRBD1. The CDR3, cysteine through phenylalanine, is 13 amino acids long. CDR3 DNA is the only sequence kept; it has 39 bases, read in frame from the first base. Compared with germline, V lacks 7 bases and J lacks 3 bases; bases without a gene match: 6. According to the germline V gene, CDR1 reads SNHLY and CDR2 reads FYNNEI.